This paragraph covers one TCR beta chain sequence. Antigen unknown. This record comes from a study of OX40 agonist ivuxolimab in advanced cancers. Looking at the study overall: Patients with hepatocellular carcinoma, melanoma, renal cell or head and neck cancer made up the dose-escalation patients.

Study-level findings and limits: Certain nonresponders additionally had low normalized T-cell clonal expansion. Expanded peripheral T cell antigen specificity was not determined.

Method: immunoSEQ multiplex PCR; TCRdb's copy keeps in-frame clones and lacks some. The repertoire holds around 53,000 clones, over 85% seen once, with about 18% in the top ten. Germline CDR1 and CDR2: SGDLS and YYNGEE. After removal of 1 base from V and 1 base from J, the junction contained 1 base not matched to a gene. This CDR3 is built from 14 residues. The chain recombines TRBV9 with TRBJ1-1; 7 bases match TRBD1. The source of this sequence is an adult with an advanced solid tumor such as melanoma, head and neck, liver or kidney cancer. Sequenced material: CD4+ or CD8+ T cells sorted from blood, taken in a trial of the OX40 agonist ivuxolimab. CDR3 in amino acids: CASSVRDRNTEAFF. The CDR3 bases are TGTGCCAGCAGCGTACGGGACAGGAACACTGAAGCTTTCTTT.